A single sample gave rise to the 30 T cell receptor beta chains below, sequenced in a study of shared clonotypes between healthy human individuals. This table comes from immunoSEQ multiplex PCR, and its TCRdb copy is limited to in-frame clones, with some not included. The sample lists approximately 2.3 million clones, more than 80% seen once, with roughly 0.36% in the top ten. The sequencing sample was made of naive CD4+ T cells from PBMCs. Sample subset: CD45RA+ positively selected. The receptor source for this set is a man aged 18-30 years in good health. Some clones in this sample may be carry-over from other donors' samples.

The CDR3 bases are TGTGCCAGCAGCATCGATAGAACCTACGAGCAGTACTTC. It codes for CASSIDRTYEQYF. The chain carries TRBV7-2 and TRBJ2-7; D remains unclear. V was cut by 5 bases and J by 2 bases, with 10 bases left in between. Germline V CDR1 and CDR2: SGHTA, FQGNSA. The length of the CDR3 is 13 residues. Looking up the rest from reference TRBV7-2 and TRBJ2-7 gives the full variable domain: GAGVSQSPSNKVTEKGKDVELRCDPISGHTALYWYRQSLGQGLEFLIYFQGNSAPDKSGLPSDRFSAERTGGSVSTLTIQRTQQEDSAVYLCASSIDRTYEQYFGPGTRLTVT.

The chain employs TRBV7-2 and TRBJ2-7; TRBD1 matches 8 bases. Trimming removed 6 bases from V and 5 bases from J; junction bases left unmatched: 9. Germline-derived CDR1 and CDR2 are SGHTA and FQGNSA. The CDR3 sequence is 14 residues long. This CDR3 is CASRQTGGTNEQYF. DNA of the CDR3: TGTGCCAGCAGACAAACAGGGGGTACTAACGAGCAGTACTTC. Combining the CDR3 with reference TRBV7-2 and TRBJ2-7 gives the whole variable domain GAGVSQSPSNKVTEKGKDVELRCDPISGHTALYWYRQSLGQGLEFLIYFQGNSAPDKSGLPSDRFSAERTGGSVSTLTIQRTQQEDSAVYLCASRQTGGTNEQYFGPGTRLTVT.

The CDR3 sequence is CASSLVATQETQYF. The CDR3 coding sequence is TGTGCCAGCAGCTTAGTAGCGACCCAAGAGACCCAGTACTTC. This rearrangement joins TRBV7-9 to TRBJ2-5, with D maybe TRBD2 (5 bases). Trimming pared 1 base from V and 1 base from J, leaving 7 bases between. Germline lookup yields CDR1 SEHNR and CDR2 FQNEAQ (reference sequence). The CDR3 spans 14 residues.

This chain uses TRBV27 with TRBJ2-1, with a possible D match to TRBD2 (6 bases). Trimming left V 7 bases short and J 8 bases short, with 18 bases between. This CDR3 is built from 14 residues. Germline V lookup: CDR1 MNHEY, CDR2 SMNVEV (reference sequence). The CDR3, as DNA: TGTGCCAGCACTCACTTCGGGAGTGAGGATGAGCAGTTCTTC. It encodes CASTHFGSEDEQFF.

This clone was seen a single time. The rearrangement uses TRBV18 and TRBJ2-3; 7 bases agree with TRBD1. The V and J ends lost 5 bases and 5 bases, in that order; junction bases with no gene match: 10. Per the germline V gene, CDR1 is KGHSH and CDR2 is LQKENI. This CDR3 contains 15 residues. The chain's CDR3 is CASSDRRGQRDTQYF. DNA for the CDR3: TGTGCCAGCTCAGATAGAAGGGGGCAAAGAGATACGCAGTATTTT. Supplemented by reference TRBV18 and TRBJ2-3, the full variable domain reads NAGVMQNPRHLVRRRGQEARLRCSPMKGHSHVYWYRQLPEEGLKFMVYLQKENIIDESGMPKERFSAEFPKEGPSILRIQQVVRGDSAAYFCASSDRRGQRDTQYFGPGTRLTVL.

The J gene is TRBJ2-7, the V gene TRBV18; TRBD1 matches at 11 bases. The germline V gene encodes CDR1 KGHSH and CDR2 LQKENI. The CDR3 is 15 amino acids. V was clipped by 3 bases and J by 3 bases; unmatched bases: 4. CDR3 DNA: TGTGCCAGCTCACCGGGACAGGGGGGGAACTACGAGCAGTACTTC. Amino acid sequence: CASSPGQGGNYEQYF. Looking up the rest from reference TRBV18 and TRBJ2-7 gives the full variable domain: NAGVMQNPRHLVRRRGQEARLRCSPMKGHSHVYWYRQLPEEGLKFMVYLQKENIIDESGMPKERFSAEFPKEGPSILRIQQVVRGDSAAYFCASSPGQGGNYEQYFGPGTRLTVT.

The chain is built from TRBV6-1 and TRBJ1-1, with TRBD1 matching over 9 bases. The ends lost 4 bases at V and 4 bases at J; junction bases unmatched: 4. Germline V lookup: CDR1 MNHNS, CDR2 SASEGT. This CDR3 comprises 14 residues. The CDR3 loop is CASSATGGSTEAFF. The CDR3 bases are TGTGCCAGCAGTGCGACAGGGGGGAGCACTGAAGCTTTCTTT.

This clone was seen only once. The gene calls are TRBV9 and TRBJ1-6, with 9 bases fitting TRBD1. The V segment lost 6 bases and the J segment 9 bases; nucleotides outside the gene matches: 19. The germline V gene has CDR1 SGDLS and CDR2 YYNGEE. This CDR3 comprises 18 residues. CDR3 bases: TGTGCCAGCACGCCCCCTAGCCGAGCCGGGACAGGGACTTCACCCCTCCACTTT. Translated, it gives CASTPPSRAGTGTSPLHF.

The chain carries TRBV4-1 and TRBJ1-2, with a weak D call TRBD1 (5 bases). V was trimmed by 4 bases and J by 4 bases, leaving 10 bases between them. Germline V CDR1 and CDR2: MGHRA, YSYEKL. This CDR3 region has 13 residues. CDR3 protein: CASSRGRAYGYTF. Here the CDR3 DNA reads TGCGCCAGCAGCCGGGGGAGAGCCTATGGCTACACCTTC.

CDR3 sequence reads: CAIGGRTDTQYF. The DNA of the CDR3 is TGTGCCATTGGGGGTCGCACAGATACGCAGTATTTT. The chain joins TRBV6-1 to TRBJ2-3; D may correspond to TRBD1 or TRBD2 (5 bases each). The germline CDR1 and CDR2 sequences are MNHNS and SASEGT. The CDR3 runs 12 residues. V was cut by 10 bases and J by 1 base, with 9 bases left in between.

DNA for the CDR3: TGTGCCAGCAGCGTCCGGGACGCTTACCCGTCCTACGAGCAGTACTTC. Amino acids: CASSVRDAYPSYEQYF. This sequence joins TRBV21-1 and TRBJ2-7. TRBV21-1 counts as a pseudogene. The CDR3 runs 16 residues.

The rearrangement joins TRBV30 to TRBJ2-3; D may be TRBD2 (5 bases). The CDR3 consists of 15 residues. V lost 4 bases and J lost 6, with 20 bases in between. The V gene's germline CDR1 is GTSNPN and CDR2 SVGIG (reference sequence). CDR3 coding DNA: TGTGCCTGGAACCCCGCTAGCCCATCGCGGGATACGCAGTATTTT. Protein product: CAWNPASPSRDTQYF.

The V call is TRBV2, the J call TRBJ2-1, with TRBD2 identical over 10 bases. V lost 0 bases to trimming and J lost 2 bases; unmatched junction nucleotides: 10. CDR1 is SNHLY and CDR2 is FYNNEI in the germline V gene. The CDR3 has 19 residues. CDR3 DNA: TGTGCCAGCAGTGAAGCGGCCAGGGGGAGCGGGAGGGCCTACAATGAGCAGTTCTTC. It yields the protein CASSEAARGSGRAYNEQFF.

The chain is built from TRBV19 and TRBJ1-4; D not certain. The CDR3 is 13 residues long. Germline V gene sequence: CDR1 LNHDA, CDR2 SQIVND (reference sequence). Trimming took 5 bases from V and 8 from J, leaving 12 bases between them. CDR3 DNA sequence: TGTGCCAGTAGTTTTCCGACGGGAGAAAAACTGTTTTTT. Translation gives CASSFPTGEKLFF.

DNA for the CDR3: TGCGCCAGCAGCTTTGACAGGGTGGGATCCGGGGCCAACGTCCTGACTTTC. This codes for CASSFDRVGSGANVLTF. This chain links TRBV5-1 with TRBJ2-6, with 7 bases aligning to TRBD1. After removal of 2 bases from V and 4 bases from J, the junction contained 9 bases not matched to a gene. The germline gives CDR1 SGHRS, CDR2 YFSETQ. The CDR3 consists of 17 residues.

This clone was seen only once. The chain has TRBV6-6 and TRBJ1-1, with 7 bases identical to TRBD1. CDR1 is MNHNY, CDR2 SVGAGI, per germline (reference sequence). Trimming cost V 2 bases and J 1 base; bases outside gene matches: 7. CDR3 length: 16 residues. Here the CDR3 reads CASSYGPGGENTEAFF. The CDR3 DNA is TGTGCCAGCAGTTACGGTCCAGGGGGGGAGAACACTGAAGCTTTCTTT.

This chain joins TRBV19 and TRBJ2-3; D not certain. Germline V gene data show CDR1 as LNHDA and CDR2 as SQIVND (reference sequence). The CDR3 totals 14 residues. V was cut by 3 bases and J by 0 bases, with 7 bases left in between. The CDR3 DNA reads as TGTGCCAGTAGTATTCGACAAAGCACAGATACGCAGTATTTT. It encodes CASSIRQSTDTQYF.

The chain links TRBV2 to TRBJ2-7; TRBD2 agrees at 10 bases. V shed 9 bases, J shed 4 bases, and the junction held 6 bases outside the gene matches. This CDR3 comprises 13 residues. Germline values: CDR1 SNHLY, CDR2 FYNNEI. In DNA, the CDR3 is TGTGCCAGTCGAGCGGGAGGGCCATACGAGCAGTACTTC. This codes for CASRAGGPYEQYF.

With respect to this clone: Other DNA sequences in the same sample also yield this CDR3. The J gene is TRBJ2-7, the V gene TRBV28; 11 nucleotides line up with TRBD2. Germline V gene data show CDR1 as MDHEN and CDR2 as SYDVKM. V was clipped by 6 bases and J by 2 bases; unmatched bases: 0. This CDR3 has 13 residues. Here the CDR3 reads CASRTSGAYEQYF. Written as DNA, the CDR3 is TGTGCCAGCAGGACTAGCGGGGCCTACGAGCAGTACTTC.

The V and J genes are TRBV4-1 and TRBJ2-1, with 14 bases identical to TRBD2. The junction had 5 bases not matched to a gene; V was cut back by 4 bases and J by 9 bases. This CDR3 contains 15 residues. Per germline, CDR1 MGHRA and CDR2 YSYEKL. The CDR3 loop reads CASSRGLAGVGEQFF. The CDR3 DNA follows: TGCGCCAGCAGCCGGGGACTAGCGGGGGTCGGTGAGCAGTTCTTC.

The chain couples TRBV4-3 to TRBJ1-3, with no clear D. V lost 0 bases to trimming and J lost 1 base, with 4 bases between them. This CDR3 is 14 amino acids long. Per the germline V gene, CDR1 is LGHNA and CDR2 is YSLEER. CDR3 nucleotide sequence: TGCGCCAGCAGCCAAGAAGCTTCTGGAAACACCATATATTTT. As protein: CASSQEASGNTIYF.

CDR3 sequence: CASSKGDGHYNYGYTF. CDR3 nucleotide sequence: TGTGCCAGCTCAAAGGGGGACGGACATTATAACTATGGCTACACCTTC. This chain links TRBV18 with TRBJ1-2; a possible D gene is TRBD1 (6 bases). V lost 5 bases and J lost 1, with 17 bases in between. The CDR3 extends over 16 amino acids. Looked up from germline, CDR1 is KGHSH and CDR2 is LQKENI.

J is TRBJ1-2 and V is TRBV7-2; the match to TRBD1 covers 8 bases. The CDR3 loop spans 14 amino acids. Germline loops: CDR1 SGHTA, CDR2 FQGNSA. V gave up 3 bases and J gave up 8 bases; unmatched junction bases: 8. The CDR3 reads CASSFKRQGIGYTF. In DNA, the CDR3 is TGTGCCAGCAGCTTTAAGAGACAGGGGATCGGCTACACCTTC.

This sequence joins TRBV5-8 and TRBJ2-1; 12 bases match TRBD1. Per the germline V gene, CDR1 is SGHTS and CDR2 is YDEGEE. The CDR3 runs to 15 residues. V shed 4 bases and J 10 bases; nucleotides not matched to a gene: 9. CDR3 protein: CASSPRDRGLREQFF. CDR3 sequence (DNA): TGTGCCAGCAGCCCCCGGGACAGGGGGCTGAGGGAGCAGTTCTTC.

The CDR3 DNA sequence: TGTGCCAGCAGTTTTCCCGGGAAGCAGGGCTACACCTTC. This sequence encodes CASSFPGKQGYTF. V usage is TRBV28 and J usage is TRBJ1-2; D not certain. CDR3 length equals 13 residues. V shed 3 bases and J shed 8 bases, with 13 bases lying between them. From germline, CDR1 is MDHEN and CDR2 SYDVKM.

V and J are TRBV6-6 and TRBJ2-3; D is unclear. The CDR3 spans 12 residues. The germline V and J ends were trimmed by 10 bases and 0 bases, with 8 bases remaining between them. Germline CDR1 reads MNHNY; CDR2 reads SVGAGI (reference sequence). CDR3 coding DNA: TGTGCCACTTGGGGTAGCACAGATACGCAGTATTTT. The encoded protein is CATWGSTDTQYF.

The chain employs TRBV19 and TRBJ1-5; D remains unclear. This CDR3 comprises 17 residues. The ends were cut back, 3 bases at V and 2 bases at J, with 17 bases in the middle. Germline V gene data show CDR1 as LNHDA and CDR2 as SQIVND (reference sequence). In DNA form, the CDR3 reads TGTGCCAGTAGTATGATAGTCAGATTGAGGGGCAATCAGCCCCAGCATTTT. Amino acids: CASSMIVRLRGNQPQHF. Full variable domain (outside the CDR3, taken from reference TRBV19 and TRBJ1-5): DGGITQSPKYLFRKEGQNVTLSCEQNLNHDAMYWYRQDPGQGLRLIYYSQIVNDFQKGDIAEGYSVSREKKESFPLTVTSAQKNPTAFYLCASSMIVRLRGNQPQHFGDGTRLSIL.

The V gene is TRBV18, the J gene TRBJ1-4, with 7 nucleotides matching TRBD1. Unmatched junction bases numbered 7, after V lost 4 bases and J lost 5 bases. From germline, CDR1 is KGHSH and CDR2 LQKENI. The CDR3 totals 15 residues. The CDR3 here is CASSQQGQPNEKLFF. As DNA, the CDR3 is TGTGCCAGCTCACAGCAGGGACAGCCCAATGAAAAACTGTTTTTT.

This chain links TRBV12-5 with TRBJ2-3; D possibly corresponds to TRBD1 (5 bases). The CDR3 runs 13 residues. Germline V lookup: CDR1 LGHNT, CDR2 FRNRAP. The V end was cut by 2 bases, the J end by 6 bases, with 9 bases between. Here the CDR3 reads CASGLSGSDTQYF. DNA of the CDR3: TGTGCTAGTGGTTTGTCAGGGTCGGATACGCAGTATTTT.

This chain links TRBV6-5 with TRBJ2-7; D gene uncertain. The length of the CDR3 is 11 residues. Germline V gives CDR1 MNHEY, CDR2 SVGAGI. Between the trimmed V and J ends, which lost 7 bases and 3 bases, there was a span of 7 bases. The CDR3 DNA follows: TGTGCCAGCATGGGTTTCTACGAGCAGTACTTC. The encoded protein is CASMGFYEQYF.